This T cell receptor (beta chain) was captured by sequencing in a study of beta chain features in type 1 diabetes. Every isolated RNA sample was fully reverse transcribed, so sequencing captured expressed TCRB transcripts. Assay used: immunoSEQ multiplex PCR; TCRdb lists only in-frame clones, some missing. The sample yields 350,000 to 450,000 clones, approximately 15% seen once. The source material was naive CD4+ T cells from blood. The origin of this receptor is a man aged 30 to 39 in good health.

The CDR3 sequence: CASSPLGSNQPQHF. The CDR3 DNA is TGTGCCAGCTCACCACTAGGGAGCAATCAGCCCCAGCATTTT. The rearrangement links TRBV18 to TRBJ1-5, with D unclear. CDR1 is KGHSH, CDR2 LQKENI, per germline. V lost 1 base, J lost 1 base, and 5 bases lay in between. The length of the CDR3 is 14 residues. The whole variable domain, remainder taken from reference TRBV18 and TRBJ1-5, is NAGVMQNPRHLVRRRGQEARLRCSPMKGHSHVYWYRQLPEEGLKFMVYLQKENIIDESGMPKERFSAEFPKEGPSILRIQQVVRGDSAAYFCASSPLGSNQPQHFGDGTRLSIL.